This is a list of T cell receptor beta chains from one sample in a study of blood T cell repertoires in COVID-19. The method was immunoSEQ multiplex PCR; TCRdb's version includes in-frame clones alone and lacks a portion of them. The sample lists 65,000 to 70,000 clones, approximately 93% seen once, with approximately 2.9% in the top ten. Sequenced sample: peripheral blood. The receptors derive from an older man with active COVID-19. Both conserved end residues are part of each CDR3. A D gene is named only where the DNA matches it firmly. Rows give clone size only sometimes, using once, few, many, or a class for an expanded clone.

D: NA
J: TRBJ2-3
V: TRBV3-1/TRBV3-2
size: NA
DNA: TGTGCCAGCAGCCAAAAGAGGGTAGATACGCAGTATTTT
CDR3: CASSQKRVDTQYF

D: NA
J: TRBJ1-2
V: TRBV3-1/TRBV3-2
size: NA
DNA: TGTGCCAGCAGCCAAGAGGCGGGGTTAAGGGGCTCTAACTATGGCTACACCTTC
CDR3: CASSQEAGLRGSNYGYTF

D: NA
J: TRBJ1-2
V: TRBV24-1
size: once
DNA: TGTGCCACCAGTGATTTTTCAGGGAACTATGGCTACACCTTC
CDR3: CATSDFSGNYGYTF

D: NA
J: TRBJ1-1
V: TRBV5-1
size: once
DNA: TGCGCCAGCAGCTCTGGACAGCTAAACACTGAAGCTTTCTTT
CDR3: CASSSGQLNTEAFF

D: TRBD1
J: TRBJ2-5
V: TRBV5-1
size: NA
DNA: TGCGCCAGCAGCCAGGGACAGGGGAGCGAGACCCAGTACTTC
CDR3: CASSQGQGSETQYF

D: NA
J: TRBJ2-3
V: TRBV5-1
size: NA
DNA: TGCGCCAGCAGCTTGGGACAGTTCACAGATACGCAGTATTTT
CDR3: CASSLGQFTDTQYF

D: TRBD1
J: TRBJ1-5
V: TRBV2
size: NA
DNA: TGTGCCAGCAGTGATGGGACAGGGGTCGGGCAGCCCCAGCATTTT
CDR3: CASSDGTGVGQPQHF

D: TRBD2
J: TRBJ2-2
V: TRBV6-6
size: once
DNA: TGTGCCAGCAGTGGTTCTAGCGGGGGACTTGGCGGGGAGCTGTTTTTT
CDR3: CASSGSSGGLGGELFF

D: TRBD1
J: TRBJ2-2
V: TRBV2
size: NA
DNA: TGTGCCAGCAGTAACAGGGGGCCCGGGGAGCTGTTTTTT
CDR3: CASSNRGPGELFF

D: NA
J: TRBJ2-2
V: TRBV5-1
size: NA
DNA: TGCGCCAGCAGCATGGGACACAACACCGGGGAGCTGTTTTTT
CDR3: CASSMGHNTGELFF

D: NA
J: TRBJ2-3
V: TRBV3-1/TRBV3-2
size: NA
DNA: TGTGCCAGCAGCCAAGCCCGGGGGACAGATACGCAGTATTTT
CDR3: CASSQARGTDTQYF

D: TRBD2
J: TRBJ2-2
V: TRBV19
size: NA
DNA: TGTGCCACCATTGCGGGGGGTTCGAACACCGGGGAGCTGTTTTTT
CDR3: CATIAGGSNTGELFF

D: NA
J: TRBJ1-5
V: TRBV14
size: NA
DNA: TGTGCCAGCAACGAAATGACAAGGCGTAGCAATCAGCCCCAGCATTTT
CDR3: CASNEMTRRSNQPQHF

D: NA
J: TRBJ1-2
V: TRBV7-9
size: NA
DNA: TGTGCCAGCAGCCCCCCCCCAGGGGCTGGGTATGGCTACACCTTC
CDR3: CASSPPPGAGYGYTF

D: TRBD1
J: TRBJ2-5
V: TRBV5-1
size: once
DNA: TGCGCCAGCAGCTTGACAGGGGGAGGCCTGGAGACCCAGTACTTC
CDR3: CASSLTGGGLETQYF

D: NA
J: TRBJ2-1
V: TRBV5-1
size: few
DNA: TGCGCCAGCAGCTTGGCCGGGACTGCCTACAATGAGCAGTTCTTC
CDR3: CASSLAGTAYNEQFF

D: TRBD1
J: TRBJ2-1
V: TRBV9
size: NA
DNA: TGTGCCAGCAGCGTATGGGACAGGGCCAATGAGCAGTTCTTC
CDR3: CASSVWDRANEQFF

D: NA
J: TRBJ1-4
V: TRBV7-8
size: NA
DNA: TGTGCCAGCAGCCACGACGACGGGGGAACTAATGAAAAACTGTTTTTT
CDR3: CASSHDDGGTNEKLFF

D: TRBD2
J: TRBJ2-5
V: TRBV11-3
size: NA
DNA: TGTGCCAGCAGCTCTAGCGGGGGGGCCTTAGAGACCCAGTACTTC
CDR3: CASSSSGGALETQYF

D: NA
J: TRBJ1-2
V: TRBV14
size: few
DNA: TGTGCCAGCAGCCCCAGGGCTAACTATGGCTACACCTTC
CDR3: CASSPRANYGYTF

D: NA
J: TRBJ1-2
V: TRBV6-2/TRBV6-3
size: NA
DNA: TGTGCCAGCAGACCTACCCCAGGCCGTGTATTAGACACCTTC
CDR3: CASRPTPGRVLDTF

D: TRBD1
J: TRBJ2-1
V: TRBV18
size: NA
DNA: TGTGCCAGCTCGACTATGGGACAGGAGCAGTTCTTC
CDR3: CASSTMGQEQFF

D: TRBD2
J: TRBJ2-7
V: TRBV11-2
size: NA
DNA: TGTGCCAGCAGCCGGGAGGGCTACGAGCAGTACTTC
CDR3: CASSREGYEQYF

D: NA
J: TRBJ1-4
V: TRBV11-2
size: NA
DNA: TGTGCCAGCAGCCGAGGTACTAATGAAAAACTGTTTTTT
CDR3: CASSRGTNEKLFF

D: NA
J: TRBJ2-1
V: TRBV15
size: NA
DNA: TGTGCCACCAGCAGAGAATCGGCTAGCATCAGTATCTCCTACAATGAGCAGTTCTTC
CDR3: CATSRESASISISYNEQFF

D: NA
J: TRBJ1-2
V: TRBV4-1
size: few
DNA: TGCGCCAGCAGTCCTGAGGGTAACTATGGCTACACCTTC
CDR3: CASSPEGNYGYTF

D: TRBD2
J: TRBJ2-1
V: TRBV5-1
size: NA
DNA: TGCGCCAGCAGCCCCGGGGTAGCGGGGGGTAACAATGAGCAGTTCTTC
CDR3: CASSPGVAGGNNEQFF

D: TRBD2
J: TRBJ2-7
V: TRBV5-1
size: NA
DNA: TGCGCCAGCAGCTTGGAGGCAGCGGGGTACGAGCAGTACTTC
CDR3: CASSLEAAGYEQYF

D: NA
J: TRBJ2-5
V: TRBV27
size: NA
DNA: TGTGCCAGCAGTTTTTACGCCCAGACTAGTCAGGAGACCCAGTACTTC
CDR3: CASSFYAQTSQETQYF

D: TRBD1
J: TRBJ2-1
V: TRBV27
size: NA
DNA: TGTGCCAGCAGTGGGGACAGGCGGAATGAGCAGTTCTTC
CDR3: CASSGDRRNEQFF

D: TRBD1
J: TRBJ1-2
V: TRBV6-2/TRBV6-3
size: NA
DNA: TGTGCCAGCAGTTACCCGGCCGACAGGGGAAGCTATGGCTACACCTTC
CDR3: CASSYPADRGSYGYTF